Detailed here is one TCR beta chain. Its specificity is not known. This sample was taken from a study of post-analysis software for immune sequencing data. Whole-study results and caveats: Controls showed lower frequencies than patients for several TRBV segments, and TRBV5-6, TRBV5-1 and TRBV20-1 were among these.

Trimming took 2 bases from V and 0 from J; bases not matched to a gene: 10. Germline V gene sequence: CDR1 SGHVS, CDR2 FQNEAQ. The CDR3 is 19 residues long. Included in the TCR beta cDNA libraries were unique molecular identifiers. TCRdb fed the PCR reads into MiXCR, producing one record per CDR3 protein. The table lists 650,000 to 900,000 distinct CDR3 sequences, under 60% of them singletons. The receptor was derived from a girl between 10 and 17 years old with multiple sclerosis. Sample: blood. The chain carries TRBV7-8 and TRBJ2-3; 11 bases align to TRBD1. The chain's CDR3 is CASSLSDRGLYPSTDTQYF. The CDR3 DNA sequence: TGTGCCAGCAGCTTATCGGACAGGGGGCTATACCCTAGCACAGATACGCAGTATTTT.